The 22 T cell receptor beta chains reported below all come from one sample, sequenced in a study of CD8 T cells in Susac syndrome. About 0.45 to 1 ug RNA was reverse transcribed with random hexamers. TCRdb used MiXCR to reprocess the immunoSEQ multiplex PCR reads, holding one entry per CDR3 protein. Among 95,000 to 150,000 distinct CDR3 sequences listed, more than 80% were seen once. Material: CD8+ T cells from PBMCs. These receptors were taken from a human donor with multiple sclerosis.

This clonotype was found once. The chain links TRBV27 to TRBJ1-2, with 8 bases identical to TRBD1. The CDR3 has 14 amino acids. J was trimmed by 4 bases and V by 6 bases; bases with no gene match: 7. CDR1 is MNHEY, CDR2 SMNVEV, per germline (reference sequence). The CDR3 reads CASSLGTGGYGYTF. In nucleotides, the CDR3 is TGTGCCAGCAGCTTGGGGACAGGTGGCTATGGCTACACCTTC.

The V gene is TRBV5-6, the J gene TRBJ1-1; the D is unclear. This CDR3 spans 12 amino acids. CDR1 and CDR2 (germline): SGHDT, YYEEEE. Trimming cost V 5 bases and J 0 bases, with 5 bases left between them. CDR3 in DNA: TGTGCCAGCAGTATTATGAACACTGAAGCTTTCTTT. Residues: CASSIMNTEAFF. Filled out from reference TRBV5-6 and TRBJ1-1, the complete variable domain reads DAGVTQSPTHLIKTRGQQVTLRCSPKSGHDTVSWYQQALGQGPQFIFQYYEEEERQRGNFPDRFSGHQFPNYSSELNVNALLLGDSALYLCASSIMNTEAFFGQGTRLTVV.

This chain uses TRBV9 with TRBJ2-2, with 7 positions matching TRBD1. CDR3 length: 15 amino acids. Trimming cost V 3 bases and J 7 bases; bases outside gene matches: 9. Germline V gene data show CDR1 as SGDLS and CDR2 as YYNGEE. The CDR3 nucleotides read TGTGCCAGCAGCGAACAGGACAGGAGAATCGGGGAGCTGTTTTTT. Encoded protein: CASSEQDRRIGELFF.

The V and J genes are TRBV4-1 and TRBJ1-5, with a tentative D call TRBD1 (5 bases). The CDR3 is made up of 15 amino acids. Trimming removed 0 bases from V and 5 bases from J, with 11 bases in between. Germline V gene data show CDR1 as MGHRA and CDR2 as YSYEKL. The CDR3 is CASSQERARDQPQHF. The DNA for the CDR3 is TGCGCCAGCAGCCAAGAAAGGGCCAGGGATCAGCCCCAGCATTTT.

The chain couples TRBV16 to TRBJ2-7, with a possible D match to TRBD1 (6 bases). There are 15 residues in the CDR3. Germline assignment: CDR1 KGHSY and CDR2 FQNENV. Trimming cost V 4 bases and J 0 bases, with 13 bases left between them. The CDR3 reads CASSPQGPSSYEQYF. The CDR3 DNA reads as TGTGCCAGCAGCCCACAGGGACCAAGCTCCTACGAGCAGTACTTC.

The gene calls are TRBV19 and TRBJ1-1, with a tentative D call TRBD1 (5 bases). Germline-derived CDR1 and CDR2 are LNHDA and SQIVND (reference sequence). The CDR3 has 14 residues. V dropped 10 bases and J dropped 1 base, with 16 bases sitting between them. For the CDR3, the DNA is TGTGCCACCATGAGGCAGGGAGGGAACACTGAAGCTTTCTTT. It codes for CATMRQGGNTEAFF.

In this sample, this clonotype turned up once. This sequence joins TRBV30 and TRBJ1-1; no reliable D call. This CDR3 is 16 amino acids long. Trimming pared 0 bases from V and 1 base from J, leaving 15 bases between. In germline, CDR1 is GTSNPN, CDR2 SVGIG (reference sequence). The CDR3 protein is CAWSVPLRWANTEAFF. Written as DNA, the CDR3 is TGTGCCTGGAGTGTACCCCTTCGGTGGGCGAACACTGAAGCTTTCTTT.

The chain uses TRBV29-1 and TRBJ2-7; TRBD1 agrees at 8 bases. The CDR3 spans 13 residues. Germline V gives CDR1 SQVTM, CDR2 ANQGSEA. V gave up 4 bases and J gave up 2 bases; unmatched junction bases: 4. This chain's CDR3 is CSVVTGAAYEQYF. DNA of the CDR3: TGCAGCGTTGTGACAGGGGCTGCCTACGAGCAGTACTTC.

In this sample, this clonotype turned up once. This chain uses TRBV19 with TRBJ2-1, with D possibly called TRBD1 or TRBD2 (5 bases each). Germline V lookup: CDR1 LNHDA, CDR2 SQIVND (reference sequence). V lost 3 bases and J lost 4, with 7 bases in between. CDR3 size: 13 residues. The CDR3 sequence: CASSMGDYNEQFF. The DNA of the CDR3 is TGTGCCAGTAGTATGGGGGATTACAATGAGCAGTTCTTC.

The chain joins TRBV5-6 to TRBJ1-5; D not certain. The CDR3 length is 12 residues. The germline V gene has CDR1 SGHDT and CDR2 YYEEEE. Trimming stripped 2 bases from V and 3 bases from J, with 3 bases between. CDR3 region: CASSLDNQPQHF. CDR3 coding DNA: TGTGCCAGCAGCTTAGACAATCAGCCCCAGCATTTT.

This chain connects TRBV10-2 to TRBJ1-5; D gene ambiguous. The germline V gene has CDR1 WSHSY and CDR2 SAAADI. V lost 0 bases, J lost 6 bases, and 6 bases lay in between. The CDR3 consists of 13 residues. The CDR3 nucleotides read TGCGCCAGCAGTGAGTCGGGGAGTCAGCCCCAGCATTTT. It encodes CASSESGSQPQHF.

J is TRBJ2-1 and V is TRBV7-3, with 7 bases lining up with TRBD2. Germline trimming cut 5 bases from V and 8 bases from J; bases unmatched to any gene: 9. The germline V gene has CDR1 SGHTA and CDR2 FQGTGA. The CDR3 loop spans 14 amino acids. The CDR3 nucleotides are TGTGCCAGCAGCCCCAGCGGGAAATTCGATGAGCAGTTCTTC. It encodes CASSPSGKFDEQFF.

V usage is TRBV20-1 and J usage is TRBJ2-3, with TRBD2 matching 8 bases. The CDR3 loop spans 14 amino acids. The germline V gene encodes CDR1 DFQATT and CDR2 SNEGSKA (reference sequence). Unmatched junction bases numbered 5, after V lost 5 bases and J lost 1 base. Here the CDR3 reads CSACTSGRTDTQYF. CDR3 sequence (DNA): TGCAGTGCTTGCACTAGCGGCCGCACAGATACGCAGTATTTT.

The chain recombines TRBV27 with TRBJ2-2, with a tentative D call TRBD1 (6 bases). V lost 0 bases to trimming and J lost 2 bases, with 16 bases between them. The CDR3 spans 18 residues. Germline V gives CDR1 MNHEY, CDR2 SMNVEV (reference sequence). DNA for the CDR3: TGTGCCAGCAGTTTATCGGGGACAAGGGCTATAAACACCGGGGAGCTGTTTTTT. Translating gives CASSLSGTRAINTGELFF.

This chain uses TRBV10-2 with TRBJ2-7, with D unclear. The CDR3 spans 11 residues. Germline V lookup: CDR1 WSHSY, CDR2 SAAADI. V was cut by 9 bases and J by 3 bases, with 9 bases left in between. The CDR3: CASLENYEQYF. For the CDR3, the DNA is TGCGCCAGTTTGGAAAACTACGAGCAGTACTTC.

The CDR3 DNA follows: TGTGCCACCAGTGAAGGCTTGCTAGCGGGAGGCACCGGGGAGCTGTTTTTT. It translates to CATSEGLLAGGTGELFF. The chain carries TRBV24-1 and TRBJ2-2; 11 nucleotides align to TRBD2. V gave up 4 bases and J gave up 4 bases; unmatched junction bases: 7. This CDR3 is built from 17 residues. Germline-derived CDR1 and CDR2 are KGHDR and SFDVKD.

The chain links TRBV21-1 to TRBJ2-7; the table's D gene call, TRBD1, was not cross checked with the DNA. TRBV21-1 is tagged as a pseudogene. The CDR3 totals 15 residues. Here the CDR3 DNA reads TGTGCCAGCAGCAAAGTGAGGGACAGGGGATACGAGCAGTACGTC. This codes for CASSKVRDRGYEQYV.

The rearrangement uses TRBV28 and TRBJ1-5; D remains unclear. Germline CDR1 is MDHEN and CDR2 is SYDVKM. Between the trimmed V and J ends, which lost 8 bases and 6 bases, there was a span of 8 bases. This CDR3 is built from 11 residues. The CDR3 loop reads CASSRGQPQHF. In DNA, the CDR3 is TGTGCCAGCTCAAGAGGTCAGCCCCAGCATTTT. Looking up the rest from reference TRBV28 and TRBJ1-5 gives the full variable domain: DVKVTQSSRYLVKRTGEKVFLECVQDMDHENMFWYRQDPGLGLRLIYFSYDVKMKEKGDIPEGYSVSREKKERFSLILESASTNQTSMYLCASSRGQPQHFGDGTRLSIL.

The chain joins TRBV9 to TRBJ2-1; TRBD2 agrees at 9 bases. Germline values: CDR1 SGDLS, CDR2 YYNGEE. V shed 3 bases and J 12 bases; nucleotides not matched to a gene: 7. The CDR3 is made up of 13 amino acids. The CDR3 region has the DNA TGTGCCAGCAGCGGACTAGCGGTCGGTGGGCAGTTCTTC. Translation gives CASSGLAVGGQFF.

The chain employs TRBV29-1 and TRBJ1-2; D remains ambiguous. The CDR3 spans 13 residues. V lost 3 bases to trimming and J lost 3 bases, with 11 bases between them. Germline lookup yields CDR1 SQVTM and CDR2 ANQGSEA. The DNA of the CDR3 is TGCAGCGTTGAGGAAAGGATCGACTATGGCTACACCTTC. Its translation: CSVEERIDYGYTF.

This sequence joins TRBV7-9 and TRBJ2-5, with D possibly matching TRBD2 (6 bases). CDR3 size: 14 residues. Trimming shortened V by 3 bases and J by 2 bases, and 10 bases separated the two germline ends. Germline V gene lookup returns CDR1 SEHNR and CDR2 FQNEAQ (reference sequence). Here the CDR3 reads CASSFGGGQETQYF. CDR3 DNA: TGTGCCAGCAGCTTTGGGGGAGGTCAAGAGACCCAGTACTTC.

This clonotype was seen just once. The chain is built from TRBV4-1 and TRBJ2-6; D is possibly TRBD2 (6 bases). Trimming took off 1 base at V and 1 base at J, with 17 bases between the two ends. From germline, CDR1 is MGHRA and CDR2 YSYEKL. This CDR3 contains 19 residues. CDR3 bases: TGCGCCAGCAGCCAAGTGGCGGAGGGACTTCGTTCTGGGGCCAACGTCCTGACTTTC. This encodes CASSQVAEGLRSGANVLTF.